The present entry profiles one T cell receptor beta chain with its context. The repertoire was sequenced with immunoSEQ multiplex PCR; TCRdb's copy has only in-frame clones and lacks some. The repertoire includes about 320,000 clones, roughly 90% of them detected once, and around 2.7% sits in the top ten. The source of the sample is a study of blood T cell repertoires in COVID-19. The CDR3 is 16 residues long. CDR1 is SGHRS, CDR2 YFSETQ, per germline. The V segment lost 4 bases and the J segment 0 bases; nucleotides outside the gene matches: 6. V and J are TRBV5-1 and TRBJ2-1, with 8 bases that match TRBD1. This TCR derives from a man aged 55 to 70 who had recovered from COVID-19. Sequencing was done on a sample of PBMCs or T cells enriched from blood (not recorded which). The CDR3 nucleotides read TGCGCCAGCAGCGCCCGACAGGGGAGCTCCTACAATGAGCAGTTCTTC. This codes for CASSARQGSSYNEQFF.